Shown below are 21 T cell receptor beta chains from a single sample sequenced in a study of T cell repertoires in aging, cancer and after chemotherapy. TCR beta rearrangements were amplified from peripheral blood genomic DNA. Rearranged V-D-J TRB sequences were amplified with a mixed TRB-A/B primer pool. TCRdb re-called the multiplex PCR reads with MiXCR, one entry per CDR3 protein. This sample has about 840 distinct CDR3 sequences; roughly a quarter occur once, and the top ten carry 20% to 25%. Sequencing was done on a sample of blood. Receptors originate from a human donor with a solid tumor.

The rearrangement uses TRBV20-1 and TRBJ1-5; D not certain. The V and J ends lost 5 bases and 2 bases respectively, with 22 bases between them. Germline loops: CDR1 DFQATT, CDR2 SNEGSKA (reference sequence). The CDR3 has 17 amino acids. The chain's CDR3 is CSAEFAGPIVGNQPQHF. The CDR3 DNA sequence: TGCAGTGCTGAGTTCGCAGGCCCTATAGTCGGCAATCAGCCCCAGCATTTT.

This clonotype is judged medium-sized (0.01 to 0.1%). This chain connects TRBV5-4 to TRBJ2-5; D possibly uses TRBD1 or TRBD2 (6 bases each). The CDR3 extends over 15 amino acids. Germline V lookup: CDR1 SGHNT, CDR2 YYREEE (reference sequence). The V and J ends lost 5 bases and 5 bases respectively, with 19 bases between them. CDR3 residues: CASSNYTSQGETQYF. DNA of the CDR3: TGTGCCAGCAGTAATTACACTAGCCAGGGGGAGACCCAGTACTTC.

V gene TRBV20-1 combines with J gene TRBJ1-2; no reliable D call. Trimming took off 0 bases at V and 4 bases at J, with 6 bases between the two ends. Germline V gives CDR1 DFQATT, CDR2 SNEGSKA (reference sequence). The CDR3 is made up of 12 amino acids. The CDR3 sequence is CSARDGVYGYTF. CDR3 sequence (DNA): TGCAGTGCTAGAGACGGGGTCTATGGCTACACCTTC.

The chain has TRBV12-3 or TRBV12-4 and TRBJ1-2; 10 nucleotides agree with TRBD1. The trim removed 5 bases at V and 7 bases at J, leaving 16 bases unmatched. The CDR3 runs 17 residues. The CDR3 DNA reads as TGTGCCAGCAGTCGATTTGGGCCGGGACAGGGGACCCGTGGCTACACCTTC. Its protein product is CASSRFGPGQGTRGYTF.

V gene TRBV27 combines with J gene TRBJ1-3; D remains ambiguous. Germline CDR1 reads MNHEY; CDR2 reads SMNVEV (reference sequence). Trimming removed 0 bases from V and 2 bases from J, with 8 bases in between. The CDR3 is 15 amino acids. The CDR3, as DNA: TGTGCCAGCAGTTTATCGGGCAGGACTGGAAACACCATATATTTT. Translation gives CASSLSGRTGNTIYF.

The chain links TRBV20-1 to TRBJ1-5; tentative D call: TRBD1 (5 bases). V gave up 6 bases and J gave up 1 base, with 16 bases separating them. The CDR3 spans 15 residues. Germline V gives CDR1 DFQATT, CDR2 SNEGSKA (reference sequence). DNA for the CDR3: TGCAGTGCAAAACGGGGCCCCGAAAGCAATCAGCCCCAGCATTTT. This translates into CSAKRGPESNQPQHF.

As regards this clonotype: At one of its ends the junction is not consistent with the germline gene, which may arise from a read error. The rearrangement joins TRBV5-6 to TRBJ1-1; TRBD1 aligns across 7 bases. The CDR3 loop spans 16 amino acids. The V gene's germline CDR1 is SGHDT and CDR2 YYEEEE. This chain's CDR3 is CASSRDRVYRNTKAFF. DNA of the CDR3: TGCGCCAGCAGCCGAGACAGGGTATATCGGAACACTAAAGCTTTCTTT.

Relative to its sample, this clonotype is large. The rearrangement joins TRBV6-5 to TRBJ2-1; 7 bases are shared with TRBD1. CDR3 length: 14 amino acids. CDR1 and CDR2 (germline): MNHEY, SVGAGI. V dropped 0 bases and J dropped 7; count of bases not matched to a gene: 3. CDR3 DNA: TGTGCCAGCAGTTACTCGGGGACAGTGAATGAGCAGTTCTTC. Translating gives CASSYSGTVNEQFF.

Remarks on this clonotype: A much larger clone lies one base from this, so it may be a read error. The V gene is TRBV5-4, the J gene TRBJ2-6; D could derive from TRBD1 or TRBD2 (5 bases each). In germline, CDR1 is SGHNT, CDR2 YYREEE (reference sequence). The CDR3 is 19 amino acids. The CDR3, as DNA: TGTGCCAGCAGCTTGGACCCCATCCCAGGGAGCTCTTGGGCCAACGTCCTGACTTTC. Translated: CASSLDPIPGSSWANVLTF.

This clonotype has just one count. Because the CDR3 is missing its conserved closing phenylalanine or tryptophan, this is likely a read error. CDR3 DNA sequence: TGTGCCAGCAGGACCGCGTGGACTGAAGCTTTCTTA. Its protein is CASRTAWTEAFL. The chain uses TRBV12-3 or TRBV12-4 and TRBJ1-1; no firm D call. V gave up 6 bases and J gave up 5 bases, with 10 bases separating them. This CDR3 region has 12 residues.

By proportion, this clonotype is large. V usage is TRBV6-5 and J usage is TRBJ2-5; weak D call: TRBD2 (5 bases). Deletions cut 5 bases from V and 4 bases from J, with 17 bases between. Germline CDR1 reads MNHEY; CDR2 reads SVGAGI. This CDR3 has 15 residues. The CDR3 protein is CASSQYRTAGETQYF. The CDR3 nucleotides are TGTGCCAGCAGTCAATACCGGACGGCGGGAGAGACCCAGTACTTC.

The rearrangement uses TRBV4-2 and TRBJ1-1, with a tentative D call TRBD1 (5 bases). With 6 bases removed from V and 7 bases from J, the gap between germline ends came to 15 bases. Germline CDR1 reads LGHNA; CDR2 reads YNFKEQ. This CDR3 is built from 13 residues. The CDR3 sequence: CASSSTGQYEAFF. The CDR3 DNA is TGTGCCAGCAGTTCGACGGGGCAGTATGAAGCTTTCTTT.

Of note for this clonotype: A much larger clone sits a single nucleotide away, making a read error possible. The chain joins TRBV24-1 to TRBJ1-2, with a tentative D call TRBD1 (5 bases). The CDR3 loop spans 17 amino acids. In germline, CDR1 is KGHDR, CDR2 SFDVKD. The ends were cut back, 4 bases at V and 1 base at J, with 18 bases in the middle. The CDR3 nucleotides read TGTGCCACCAGTGACCCCGGACGGGACGACTGTAACTATGGCTACACCTTC. This sequence encodes CATSDPGRDDCNYGYTF.

By sample fraction, this clonotype is large. This chain uses TRBV6-1 with TRBJ2-7; 8 bases are shared with TRBD1. Looked up from germline, CDR1 is MNHNS and CDR2 is SASEGT. The CDR3 covers 14 residues. The ends lost 6 bases at V and 6 bases at J; junction bases unmatched: 10. The CDR3 reads CASSQLDRASEQYV. In DNA form, the CDR3 reads TGTGCCAGCAGCCAACTGGACAGGGCGAGCGAGCAGTACGTC.

Relative to its sample, this clonotype is medium-sized. The chain carries TRBV12-3 or TRBV12-4 and TRBJ2-2, with a possible D match to TRBD1 (6 bases). This CDR3 has 12 residues. The V gene lost 7 bases and the J gene lost 8 bases, with 11 bases spanning the gap. CDR3 in amino acids: CASTQGRGELFF. As DNA, the CDR3 is TGTGCCAGCACCCAGGGGCGTGGGGAGCTGTTTTTT.

The chain couples TRBV2 to TRBJ2-3, with 10 bases matching TRBD1. V lost 6 bases and J lost 4; bases outside the gene matches: 7. Germline-derived CDR1 and CDR2 are SNHLY and FYNNEI. The CDR3 contains 15 residues. Written as DNA, the CDR3 is TGTGCCAGCAGGGCAGGGACAGGGGTTGCAGATACGCAGTATTTT. Protein: CASRAGTGVADTQYF. Together with reference TRBV2 and TRBJ2-3, the CDR3 gives the full variable domain: EPEVTQTPSHQVTQMGQEVILRCVPISNHLYFYWYRQILGQKVEFLVSFYNNEISEKSEIFDDQFSVERPDGSNFTLKIRSTKLEDSAMYFCASRAGTGVADTQYFGPGTRLTVL.

A remark on this clonotype: A read error may explain this, as a much larger clone is one base away. The gene calls are TRBV19 and TRBJ2-5, with D tentatively TRBD1 or TRBD2 (5 bases each). This CDR3 contains 15 residues. In germline, CDR1 is LNHDA, CDR2 SQIVND (reference sequence). The DNA of the CDR3 is TGTGCCAGTAGTTTCTCCGGGACGGTCCAAGACACCCAGTACTTC. The encoded protein is CASSFSGTVQDTQYF.

This clonotype was recorded a few times. The genes are TRBV12-3 or TRBV12-4 and TRBJ1-1, with D perhaps matching TRBD1 (5 bases). This CDR3 spans 14 amino acids. Trimming took 4 bases from V and 11 from J, leaving 20 bases between them. This chain's CDR3 is CASSSIAGAGYAFF. DNA of the CDR3: TGTGCCAGCAGTTCTATCGCTGGGGCAGGGTATGCTTTCTTT.

Comment on this clonotype: A much more abundant neighbour one base away suggests this may be a read error. The chain employs TRBV27 and TRBJ2-1, with D hard to call. Germline V gene sequence: CDR1 MNHEY, CDR2 SMNVEV (reference sequence). V was cut by 8 bases and J by 1 base, with 9 bases left in between. The length of the CDR3 is 13 residues. As DNA, the CDR3 is TGTGCCAGCGGGCCGTTGTCCTACAATGAGCAGTTCTTC. Protein product: CASGPLSYNEQFF.

The chain uses TRBV6-1 and TRBJ2-3, with 16 bases aligning to TRBD2. The V gene's germline CDR1 is MNHNS and CDR2 SASEGT. The CDR3 sequence is 19 residues long. The trim removed 5 bases at V and 13 bases at J, leaving 21 bases unmatched. CDR3 DNA: TGTGCCAGCAGTTATAGGGGGGGGACTAGCGGGGGGGGGTGGAGCCCGAAGTATTTT. Its translation is CASSYRGGTSGGGWSPKYF.

In this sample, this clonotype is medium-sized (0.01 to 0.1%). CDR3 nucleotides: TGTGCCAGCAGTTTAGCGCCTAGCGGAAACACCGGGGAGCTGTTTTTT. It yields the protein CASSLAPSGNTGELFF. The V and J genes are TRBV12-3 or TRBV12-4 and TRBJ2-2; 7 bases agree with TRBD2. CDR3 length: 16 residues. Losses at the gene ends were 0 bases for V and 2 bases for J; bases not matched to a gene: 3.